This T cell receptor beta chain was found in a study of blood T cell repertoires in COVID-19. The wider study: The samples span acute and convalescent COVID-19 from the United States, Italy and Spain.

Original processing methods: Cell counts per sample came from amplifying reference gene primers. TCRdb keeps only in-frame clones here, not all; method: immunoSEQ multiplex PCR. V and J calls and clone size come straight from that table; D and trimming were deduced from the DNA. The profile covers about 230,000 clones, with roughly 81% appearing a single time and around 0.97% taken by the ten largest. The source of this sequence is a man aged 40-49 years with acute or convalescent COVID-19. The sequencing input was peripheral blood.

The CDR3 sequence: CASGGQSNTEAFF. The CDR3 DNA is TGTGCCAGCGGGGGACAGTCTAACACTGAAGCTTTCTTT. The rearrangement uses TRBV5-8 and TRBJ1-1; 7 bases map to TRBD1. This CDR3 comprises 13 residues. The germline V gene has CDR1 SGHTS and CDR2 YDEGEE. The V and J ends lost 7 bases and 2 bases, in that order; junction bases with no gene match: 5.